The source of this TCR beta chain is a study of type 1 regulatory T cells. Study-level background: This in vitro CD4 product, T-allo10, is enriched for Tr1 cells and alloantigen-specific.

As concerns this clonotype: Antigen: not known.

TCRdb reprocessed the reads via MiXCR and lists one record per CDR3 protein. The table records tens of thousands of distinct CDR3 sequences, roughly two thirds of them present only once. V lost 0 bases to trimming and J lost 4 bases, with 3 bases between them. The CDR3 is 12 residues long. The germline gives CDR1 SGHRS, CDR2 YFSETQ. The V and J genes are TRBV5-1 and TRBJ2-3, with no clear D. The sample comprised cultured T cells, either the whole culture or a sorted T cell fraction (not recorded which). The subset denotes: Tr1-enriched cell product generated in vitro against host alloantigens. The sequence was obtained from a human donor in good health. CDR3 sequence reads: CASSLVPDTQYF. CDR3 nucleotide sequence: TGCGCCAGCAGCTTGGTGCCAGATACGCAGTATTTT. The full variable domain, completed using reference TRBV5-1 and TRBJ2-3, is KAGVTQTPRYLIKTRGQQVTLSCSPISGHRSVSWYQQTPGQGLQFLFEYFSETQRNKGNFPGRFSGRQFSNSRSEMNVSTLELGDSALYLCASSLVPDTQYFGPGTRLTVL.